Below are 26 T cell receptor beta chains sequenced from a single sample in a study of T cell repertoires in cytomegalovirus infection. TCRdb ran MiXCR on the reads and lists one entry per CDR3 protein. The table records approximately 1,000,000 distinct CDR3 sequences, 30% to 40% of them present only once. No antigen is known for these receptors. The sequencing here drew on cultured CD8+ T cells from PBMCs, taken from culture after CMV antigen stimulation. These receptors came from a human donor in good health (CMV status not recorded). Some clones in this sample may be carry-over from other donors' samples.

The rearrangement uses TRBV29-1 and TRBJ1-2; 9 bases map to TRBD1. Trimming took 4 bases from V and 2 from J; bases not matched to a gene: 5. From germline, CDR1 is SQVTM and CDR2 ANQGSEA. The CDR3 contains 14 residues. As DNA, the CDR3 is TGCAGCGTTGGTCGACAGGGGGTAAACTATGGCTACACCTTC. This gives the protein CSVGRQGVNYGYTF.

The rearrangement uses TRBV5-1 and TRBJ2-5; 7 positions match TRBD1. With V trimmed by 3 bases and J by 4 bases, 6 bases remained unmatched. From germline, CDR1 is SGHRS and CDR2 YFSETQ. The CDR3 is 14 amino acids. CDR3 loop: CASSSTGVGETQYF. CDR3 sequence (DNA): TGCGCCAGCAGCTCCACAGGGGTCGGAGAGACCCAGTACTTC.

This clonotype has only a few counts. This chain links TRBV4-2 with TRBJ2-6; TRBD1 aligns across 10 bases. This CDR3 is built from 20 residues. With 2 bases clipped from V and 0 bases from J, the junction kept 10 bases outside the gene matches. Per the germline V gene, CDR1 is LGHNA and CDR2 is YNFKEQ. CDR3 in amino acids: CASSQLSVGTGVSGANVLTF. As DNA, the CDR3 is TGTGCCAGCAGCCAACTCTCGGTGGGGACAGGGGTCTCTGGGGCCAACGTCCTGACTTTC.

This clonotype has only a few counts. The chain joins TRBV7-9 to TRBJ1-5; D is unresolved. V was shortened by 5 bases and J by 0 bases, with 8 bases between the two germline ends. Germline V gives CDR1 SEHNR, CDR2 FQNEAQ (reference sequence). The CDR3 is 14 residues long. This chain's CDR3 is CASSDLYSNQPQHF. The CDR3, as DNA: TGTGCCAGCAGCGATCTATATAGCAATCAGCCCCAGCATTTT.

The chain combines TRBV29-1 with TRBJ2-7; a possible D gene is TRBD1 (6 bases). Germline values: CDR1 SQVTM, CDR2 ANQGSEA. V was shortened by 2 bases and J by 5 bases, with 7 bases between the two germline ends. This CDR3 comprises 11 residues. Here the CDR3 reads CSVEQGNEQYV. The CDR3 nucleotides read TGCAGCGTTGAACAGGGGAACGAGCAGTACGTC.

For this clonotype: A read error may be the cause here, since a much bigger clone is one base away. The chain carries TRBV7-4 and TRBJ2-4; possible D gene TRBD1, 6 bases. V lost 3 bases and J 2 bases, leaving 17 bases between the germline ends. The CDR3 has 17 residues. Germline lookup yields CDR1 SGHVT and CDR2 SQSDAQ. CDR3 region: CASSFRDTGLSKNIQYF. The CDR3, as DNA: TGTGCCAGCAGCTTCCGGGACACGGGGCTGTCCAAAAACATTCAGTACTTC.

The CDR3 DNA is TGTGCCAGCAGTCCCAGCCCCGTACAGCCCCAGCATTTT. It codes for CASSPSPVQPQHF. The V gene is TRBV12-3 or TRBV12-4, the J gene TRBJ1-5; D gene unclear. V was trimmed by 5 bases and J by 7 bases, leaving 12 bases between them. The CDR3 is made up of 13 amino acids.

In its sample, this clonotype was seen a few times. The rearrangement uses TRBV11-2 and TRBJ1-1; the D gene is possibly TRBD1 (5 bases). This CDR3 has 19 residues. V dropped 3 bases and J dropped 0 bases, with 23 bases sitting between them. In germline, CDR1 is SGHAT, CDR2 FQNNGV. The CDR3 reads CASSFFYRGGHLMNTEAFF. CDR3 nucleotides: TGTGCCAGCAGCTTTTTTTACCGGGGAGGACACCTCATGAACACTGAAGCTTTCTTT.

The CDR3 sequence is CASRDPGPPGELFF. The CDR3 DNA follows: TGTGCCAGCAGAGATCCGGGTCCTCCCGGGGAGCTGTTTTTT. The rearrangement links TRBV7-9 to TRBJ2-2; D not resolved. The CDR3 runs to 14 residues. V dropped 6 bases and J dropped 6 bases, with 14 bases sitting between them. Germline assignment: CDR1 SEHNR and CDR2 FQNEAQ (reference sequence).

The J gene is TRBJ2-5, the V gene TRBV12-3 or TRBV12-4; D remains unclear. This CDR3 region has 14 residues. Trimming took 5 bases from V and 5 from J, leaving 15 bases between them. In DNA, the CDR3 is TGTGCCAGCAGTGTGGCATTGCGCCGGGAGACCCAGTACTTC. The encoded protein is CASSVALRRETQYF.

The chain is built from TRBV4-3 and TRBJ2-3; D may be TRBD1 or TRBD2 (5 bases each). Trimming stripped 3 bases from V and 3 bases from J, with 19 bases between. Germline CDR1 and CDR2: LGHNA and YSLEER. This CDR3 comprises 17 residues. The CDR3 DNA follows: TGCGCCAGCAGCCAGAGACCGGGACCCACTAATACAGATACGCAGTATTTT. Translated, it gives CASSQRPGPTNTDTQYF.

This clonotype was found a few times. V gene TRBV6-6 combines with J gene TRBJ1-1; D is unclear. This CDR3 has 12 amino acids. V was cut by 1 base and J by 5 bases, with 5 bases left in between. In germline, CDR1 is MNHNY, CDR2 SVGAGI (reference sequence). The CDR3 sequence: CASSYYVTEAFF. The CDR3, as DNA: TGTGCCAGCAGTTACTACGTAACTGAAGCTTTCTTT.

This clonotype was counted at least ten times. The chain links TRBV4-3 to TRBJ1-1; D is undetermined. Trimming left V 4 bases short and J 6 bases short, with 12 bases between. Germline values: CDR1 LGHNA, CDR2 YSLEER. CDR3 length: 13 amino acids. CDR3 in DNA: TGCGCCAGCAGCCTCCCTGGAGGGTCTGAAGCTTTCTTT. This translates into CASSLPGGSEAFF.

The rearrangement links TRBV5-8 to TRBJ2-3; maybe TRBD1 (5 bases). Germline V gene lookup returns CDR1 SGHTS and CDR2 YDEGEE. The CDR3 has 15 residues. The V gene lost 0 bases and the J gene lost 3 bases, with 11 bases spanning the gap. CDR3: CASSLGQGMTDTQYF. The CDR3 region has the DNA TGTGCCAGCAGCTTGGGCCAGGGAATGACAGATACGCAGTATTTT.

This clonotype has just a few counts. CDR3 nucleotide sequence: TGTGCCACCGCCGCTGGAAACACCATATATTTT. Its translation is CATAAGNTIYF. The genes are TRBV19 and TRBJ1-3; D ambiguous. Germline CDR1 reads LNHDA; CDR2 reads SQIVND (reference sequence). Trimming removed 10 bases at V and 2 bases at J, with 6 bases between. The CDR3 covers 11 residues.

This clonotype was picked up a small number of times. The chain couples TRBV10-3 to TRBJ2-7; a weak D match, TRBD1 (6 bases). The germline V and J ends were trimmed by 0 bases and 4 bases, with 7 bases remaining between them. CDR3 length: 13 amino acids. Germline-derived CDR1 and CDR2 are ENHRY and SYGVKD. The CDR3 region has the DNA TGTGCCATCAGTGAGTCGGGGGCTTACGAGCAGTACTTC. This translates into CAISESGAYEQYF.

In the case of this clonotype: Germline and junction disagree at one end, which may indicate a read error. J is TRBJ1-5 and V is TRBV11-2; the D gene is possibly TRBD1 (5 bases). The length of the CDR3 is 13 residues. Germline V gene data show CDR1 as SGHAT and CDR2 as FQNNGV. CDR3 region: CVSSPGRSQPQHF. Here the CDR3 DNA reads TGTGTCAGCAGCCCAGGGAGAAGTCAGCCCCAGCATTTT.

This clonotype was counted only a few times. CDR3 sequence: CASGTSVRGEQFF. DNA of the CDR3: TGTGCCAGTGGGACTAGCGTGAGGGGTGAGCAGTTCTTC. The rearrangement links TRBV19 to TRBJ2-1; TRBD2 aligns across 10 bases. The V and J ends lost 8 bases and 9 bases, in that order; junction bases with no gene match: 7. The CDR3 is 13 amino acids. The germline V gene has CDR1 LNHDA and CDR2 SQIVND (reference sequence).

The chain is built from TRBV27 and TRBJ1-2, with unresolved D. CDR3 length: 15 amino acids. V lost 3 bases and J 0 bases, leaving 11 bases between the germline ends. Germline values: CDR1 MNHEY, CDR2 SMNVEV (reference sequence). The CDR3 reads CASSLSADPNYGYTF. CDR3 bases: TGTGCCAGCAGTTTGTCCGCGGATCCTAACTATGGCTACACCTTC.

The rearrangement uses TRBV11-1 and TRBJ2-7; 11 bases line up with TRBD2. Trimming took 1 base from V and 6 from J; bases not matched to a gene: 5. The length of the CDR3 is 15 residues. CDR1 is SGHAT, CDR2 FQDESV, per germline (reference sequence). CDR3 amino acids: CASSLGLAGSLEQYV. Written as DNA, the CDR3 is TGTGCCAGCAGCTTAGGACTAGCGGGGAGCCTCGAGCAGTACGTC.

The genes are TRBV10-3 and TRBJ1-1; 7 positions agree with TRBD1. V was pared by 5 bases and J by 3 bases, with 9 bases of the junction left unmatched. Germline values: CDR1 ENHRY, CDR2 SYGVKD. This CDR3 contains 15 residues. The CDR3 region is CAISKRQGSDTEAFF. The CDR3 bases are TGTGCCATCAGTAAAAGACAGGGATCCGACACTGAAGCTTTCTTT.

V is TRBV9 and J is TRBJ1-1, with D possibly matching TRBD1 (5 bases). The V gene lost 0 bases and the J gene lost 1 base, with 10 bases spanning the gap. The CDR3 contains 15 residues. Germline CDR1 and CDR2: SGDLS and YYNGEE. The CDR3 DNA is TGTGCCAGCAGCGTAGAGCAGGGCCCGAACACTGAAGCTTTCTTT. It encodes CASSVEQGPNTEAFF. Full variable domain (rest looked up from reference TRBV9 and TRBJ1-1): DSGVTQTPKHLITATGQRVTLRCSPRSGDLSVYWYQQSLDQGLQFLIQYYNGEERAKGNILERFSAQQFPDLHSELNLSSLELGDSALYFCASSVEQGPNTEAFFGQGTRLTVV.

In DNA, the CDR3 is TGTGCCAGCAGTGAAGATCGTCCTGATTGGACAGGGGACACTGAAGCTTTCTTT. This translates into CASSEDRPDWTGDTEAFF. The rearrangement joins TRBV6-1 to TRBJ1-1; 9 bases are shared with TRBD1. The CDR3 totals 18 residues. Germline CDR1 MNHNS, CDR2 SASEGT. V shed 1 base, J shed 3 bases, and the junction held 12 bases outside the gene matches.

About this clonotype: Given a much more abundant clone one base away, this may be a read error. CDR3 loop: CASSSDRGGTGELLF. For the CDR3, the DNA is TGTGCCAGCAGCTCGGACAGGGGCGGCACCGGGGAGCTGCTTTTT. The chain links TRBV7-6 to TRBJ2-2, with 9 bases aligning to TRBD1. This CDR3 spans 15 amino acids. Germline V gene data show CDR1 as SGHVS and CDR2 as FNYEAQ. The full variable domain, completed using reference TRBV7-6 and TRBJ2-2, is GAGVSQSPRYKVTKRGQDVALRCDPISGHVSLYWYRQALGQGPEFLTYFNYEAQQDKSGLPNDRFSAERPEGSISTLTIQRTEQRDSAMYRCASSSDRGGTGELLFGEGSRLTVL.

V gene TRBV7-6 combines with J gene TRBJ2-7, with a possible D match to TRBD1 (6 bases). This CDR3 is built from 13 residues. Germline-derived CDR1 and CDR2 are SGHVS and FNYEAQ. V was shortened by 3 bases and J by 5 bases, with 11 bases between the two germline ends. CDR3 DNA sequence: TGTGCCAGCAGCTTCACAGGGTACAACGAGCAGTACTTC. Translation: CASSFTGYNEQYF.

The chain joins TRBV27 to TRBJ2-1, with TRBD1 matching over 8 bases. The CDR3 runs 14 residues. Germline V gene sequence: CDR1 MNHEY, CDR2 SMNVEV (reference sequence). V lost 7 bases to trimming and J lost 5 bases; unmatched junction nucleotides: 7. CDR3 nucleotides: TGTGCCAGCAAACTAGGGACAGGTGACAATGAGCAGTTCTTC. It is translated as CASKLGTGDNEQFF.